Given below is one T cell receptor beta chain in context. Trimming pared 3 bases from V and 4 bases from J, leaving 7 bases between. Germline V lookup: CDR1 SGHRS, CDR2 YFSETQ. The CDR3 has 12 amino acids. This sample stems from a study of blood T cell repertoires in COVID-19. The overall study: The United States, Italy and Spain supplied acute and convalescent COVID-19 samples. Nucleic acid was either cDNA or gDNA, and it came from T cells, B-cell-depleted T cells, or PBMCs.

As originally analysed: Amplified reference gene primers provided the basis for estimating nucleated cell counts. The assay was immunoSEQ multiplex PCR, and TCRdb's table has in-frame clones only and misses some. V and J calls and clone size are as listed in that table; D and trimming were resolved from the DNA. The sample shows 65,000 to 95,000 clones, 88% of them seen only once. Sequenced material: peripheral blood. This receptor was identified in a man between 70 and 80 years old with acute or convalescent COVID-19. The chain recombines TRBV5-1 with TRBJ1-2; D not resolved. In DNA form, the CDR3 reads TGCGCCAGCAGCTCCGAGGGCTATGGCTACACCTTC. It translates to CASSSEGYGYTF.